This T cell receptor (beta chain) was sequenced in a study of blood T cell repertoires in COVID-19 (dated by TCRdb to the early 2020s). With respect to the entire study: Collaborator samples came from the United States, Italy and Spain and covered acute and convalescent phases of COVID-19. The repertoires were made available in a free public database intended to serve as a resource for research on the immune response to SARS-CoV-2. The material from the prospective study consisted of cDNA or gDNA derived from T cells, B-cell-depleted T cells, or PBMCs. The dataset comprised deeply sampled blood TCRbeta repertoires from subjects exposed to, actively infected with, or recovered from COVID-19. Sample metadata almost always included a de-identified subject ID, COVID-19 status, age in years and sex. Where available, HLA class I and class II types were taken from metadata supplied by the sample provider and were not determined by assay-based typing. The samples were drawn from two sources: the first 160 participants of the ongoing ImmuneRACE study, and over 1,000 subjects contributed by 6 global collaborators. What the study reported, not specific to this receptor: Clinical and demographic metadata were provided uncurated, with the amount varying by source and participant.

TCRbeta CDR3 regions were amplified from genomic DNA using the immunoSEQ Assay, a bias-controlled multiplex PCR. From the authors' description of their analysis: The number of nucleated cells in each sample was estimated from the amplification of reference gene primers within the assay. To quantify the absolute abundance of each unique TCRbeta CDR3 rearrangement, sequence reads were collapsed and filtered. For each sample, productive Simpson clonality was calculated as the square root of Simpson's diversity index across productive rearrangements. Drawn from immuneACCESS, this table holds only the in-frame rearrangements with V and J called that TCRdb kept. Clones are partly lost; checked studies trace under half to an unresolved V gene and leave the rest unexplained. D and trimming were read from the DNA, whereas the V and J calls and clone size are those reported in that table. Recorded for this sample are some 95,000 clones; 70% to 85% of them occurred a single time. The top ten hold about 6.4% of the sample.

Remarks on this clone: This receptor's antigen is unknown. Base quality data are lacking; no much larger clone is found one base away.

CDR1 and CDR2, looked up from the germline V gene, are SNHLY and FYNNEI. V loses 8 bases, J loses 7 bases, and the germline ends lie 14 bases apart. From its cysteine to its phenylalanine, the CDR3 spans 13 amino acids. Kept here is only the CDR3 DNA, which spans 39 bases and is read in frame from base 1. The collaborating institutions used their own protocols to collect whole blood in K2EDTA tubes. Collaborator samples were shipped for TCRbeta analysis as frozen whole blood, isolated PBMCs, or DNA extracted from either sample type. The clonotype comes from a man between 65 and 80 years old with acute or convalescent COVID-19. Sequenced: peripheral blood. The chain links TRBV2 with TRBJ2-2; the D gene cannot be resolved reliably. The CDR3: CASVADWRGELFF. At the DNA level, the sequence is TGTGCCAGCGTAGCTGATTGGCGCGGGGAGCTGTTTTTT.